A selection of T cell receptor beta chains follows, all from one sample in a study of CXCR3-negative and CXCR3-positive naive CD8 T cells. Reanalyzing the 5' RACE reads, TCRdb keeps one entry per CDR3 protein, without DNA. Its table records 55,000 to 70,000 distinct CDR3 sequences. The sequenced sample was naive CXCR3+ CD8+ T cells from blood. The receptors derive from a human donor in good health. Some clones in this sample may be carry-over from other donors' samples. CDR3s include the opening cysteine and the closing phenylalanine or tryptophan.

J,V,CDR3
TRBJ2-1,TRBV12-3/TRBV12-4,CASSFQGYYNEQFF
TRBJ2-7,TRBV7-3,CASSIDTNYEQYF
TRBJ1-1,TRBV5-1,CASREGVPGLKAEAFF
TRBJ2-1,TRBV4-3,CASSQDSLAGNEQFF
TRBJ1-5,TRBV12-3/TRBV12-4,CASGPTGGSQPQHF
TRBJ2-7,TRBV7-8,CASSLERGTPYEQYF
TRBJ2-7,TRBV6-5,CASSYGGGSYEQYF
TRBJ2-7,TRBV11-2,CASRPPDTISYEQYF
TRBJ1-5,TRBV24-1,CATPSFFGTGGTRRNQPQHF
TRBJ1-5,TRBV11-3,CASSLARTGVIGSAQHF
TRBJ2-7,TRBV4-2,CASRGGGDDEQYF
TRBJ1-2,TRBV7-9,CASRPGQYYGYTF
TRBJ1-1,TRBV7-3,CASSSTGDSIEAFF